What follows is one T cell receptor (beta chain) and its context. The data derive from a study of human T cells and chemical hapten exposure. V trimming: 5 bases; J trimming: 8 bases; junction bases outside the gene matches: 12. This CDR3 has 16 residues. Within the library, unique molecular identifiers were attached to each individual cDNA molecule. In the authors' workflow: Samples ranged from about 23,224 to 690,600 TCRs, with a median of roughly 96,000. TCRdb recomputed calls from the RACE reads with MiXCR, one row per CDR3 protein. In this record, the V and J calls reflect TCRdb's handling and not the investigators' own analysis. The sample records 250,000 or so distinct CDR3 sequences, 7.5% to 8% being singletons. Time point reported: pre-sensitization, week 0. Treatment here: therapeutic diphenylcyclopropenone sensitization with weekly scalp DPC. Total RNA was isolated from unfractionated whole blood.

The chain couples TRBV12-3 or TRBV12-4 to TRBJ2-1, with 10 bases aligning to TRBD2. Here the sequenced sample was whole blood, taken in connection with sensitization to the hapten diphenylcyclopropenone (DPC). The sequence was collected from a man aged 18 to 29 with alopecia areata. Some clones in this sample may be carry-over from other donors' samples. CDR3 sequence reads: CASSLQRGGLVYEQFF. Written as DNA, the CDR3 is TGTGCCAGCAGTCTCCAGCGGGGGGGCCTTGTGTATGAGCAGTTCTTC.